These 7 T cell receptor beta chains were all obtained from the same sample, sequenced in a study of T cell clonality in common variable immunodeficiency. Sequencing was performed with immunoSEQ multiplex PCR; in TCRdb, only in-frame clones are kept and a portion is missing. The sample contains under 60,000 clones, none of them singletons. The sequencing input was peripheral blood mononuclear cells. The receptors here all came from a person aged 18 to 75 in good health.

This clone was counted between two and nine times. The sequence runs out 3 residues before the end of the CDR3; the remainder is reconstructed from the germline J gene. V is TRBV5-1 and J is TRBJ2-7, with a tentative D call TRBD1 (6 bases). This CDR3 has 15 amino acids. Looked up from germline, CDR1 is SGHRS and CDR2 is YFSETQ. Trimming took off 0 bases at V and 3 bases at J, with 13 bases between the two ends. The DNA read from the CDR3 is TGCGCCAGCAGCTTGGAGGTCAGGGGTGGCTACGAG. Residues: CASSLEVRGGYE. The full CDR3 protein is CASSLEVRGGYEQYF.

The sample holds many counts of this clone. The DNA read from the CDR3 is TGTGCCAGCTCAGCTAGCGCCTCCCATCGGAATGAG. It yields the protein CASSASASHRNE. The CDR3 reads in full as CASSASASHRNEQFF. The chain employs TRBV18 and TRBJ2-1, with D possibly matching TRBD2 (6 bases). Coverage ceases 3 residues before the CDR3 finishes, and the germline J gene fills in the end. The CDR3 length is 15 residues. V gave up 5 bases and J gave up 7 bases, with 18 bases separating them. The germline V gene encodes CDR1 KGHSH and CDR2 LQKENI.

This clone was counted ten times or more. Read sequence stops 3 residues before the CDR3 end, and the germline J gene provides the missing end. V is TRBV7-2 and J is TRBJ1-6, with 8 bases lining up with TRBD1. Germline CDR1 SGHTA, CDR2 FQGNSA. There are 15 residues in the CDR3. V trimming: 2 bases; J trimming: 9 bases; junction bases outside the gene matches: 6. Incomplete CDR3 DNA: TGTGCCAGCAGCTTAAAGGCAGGGGGCGTTTCACCC. Encoded protein: CASSLKAGGVSP. The complete CDR3 protein is CASSLKAGGVSPLHF.

Concerning this clone: The read ends 3 residues before the CDR3 terminus; that terminus is restored from the germline J gene. The chain employs TRBV23-1 and TRBJ1-2; 7 nucleotides line up with TRBD1. TRBV23-1 is sorted into the ORF group, with uncertain function. J was trimmed by 6 bases and V by 0 bases; bases with no gene match: 7. The length of the CDR3 is 15 residues. The CDR3 loop reads CASSQSMEGANGYTF. CDR3 DNA (partial): TGCGCCAGCAGTCAATCGATGGAGGGGGCGAATGGC.

This clone was seen a handful of times. The read gets to within 3 residues of the CDR3 end, and the germline J gene fills in the rest. The chain links TRBV19 to TRBJ2-6; 8 nucleotides line up with TRBD1. The CDR3 extends over 20 amino acids. Germline CDR1 LNHDA, CDR2 SQIVND (reference sequence). The J segment lost 0 bases and the V segment lost 0 bases, leaving 10 bases of the junction unmatched. The sequenced CDR3 bases are TGTGCCAGTAGTATAGACCCTACTCGGGACAGGCCCTCTGGGGCCAACGTC. Residues: CASSIDPTRDRPSGANV. The whole CDR3 protein reads CASSIDPTRDRPSGANVLTF.

This clone was seen ten or more times. The CDR3 is cut off 3 residues early in the read; its end comes from the germline J gene. The genes are TRBV30 and TRBJ1-2; D gene ambiguous. The germline gives CDR1 GTSNPN, CDR2 SVGIG (reference sequence). This CDR3 is built from 13 residues. V was pared by 2 bases and J by 3 bases, with 10 bases between. The covered CDR3 bases are TGTGCCTGGAGTCTTACAAGATACTATGGC. Residues: CAWSLTRYYG. The CDR3, in full, reads CAWSLTRYYGYTF.

This clone was recorded at least ten times. The chain's CDR3 is CAIRGGSRASGQGNEQFF. CDR3 DNA (partial): TGTGCCATCAGGGGAGGGTCTAGAGCTAGCGGCCAGGGGAATGAG. V is TRBV10-3 and J is TRBJ2-1; D is perhaps TRBD2 (7 bases). The read falls 3 residues short of the CDR3 end, and the missing part is taken from the germline J gene. V was clipped by 6 bases and J by 7 bases, with 28 bases between them. This CDR3 region has 18 residues. Germline V CDR1 and CDR2: ENHRY, SYGVKD.